Included here is one T cell receptor (beta chain) sequence, with context. Its cognate antigen has yet to be identified. Base qualities were left out, and no much larger clone turns up one base away. This record comes from a study of T cell responses to AZD1222 COVID-19 vaccine (dated by TCRdb to the early 2020s). With regard to the full study: Because spike-specific TCR depth and breadth did not differ between the two schedules, AZD1222 recipients who got a second dose at roughly 4 weeks were pooled with those who got a second dose at roughly 12 weeks. TCR sequencing was performed for roughly 250 trial participants, of whom around 210 were given two doses of AZD1222 and roughly 25 were given two doses of MenACWY control vaccine. Trial participants were enrolled by age into subgroups of 18-55, 56-69 and 70-plus years, and around 150, 28 and 57 TCR-sequenced participants, respectively, were included in these subgroups.

The investigation overall reported the following: The 56-69-year group was small, and its depth increase did not reach significance, likely because of low power. Only six AZD1222 recipients were SARS-CoV-2 seropositive at baseline, limiting conclusions about previously exposed vaccinees. Vaccine-associated CD4 TCRs spanned the whole spike protein, with dominant responses in regions 160-218 and 743-854. A significant rise in spike-specific TCR breadth and depth was observed after two AZD1222 doses relative to day 0 and relative to MenACWY recipients. Reportedly, close to half of the unique spike-specific TCRs recognized epitopes lying outside the regions that are mutated in the B.1.351 and B.1.1.7 variants. Most participants were white British and females outnumbered males, and the authors suggested that clonal diversity may have been underestimated. Because no day 14 peak-response samples were available, repertoires were characterized only after the peak T cell response.

According to the study, the label for this sample's time point signals: baseline before first vaccination. Vaccinee samples were obtained from the UK trials COV001 and COV002, which included a single-blind randomized controlled phase 2/3 trial of AZD1222 (ChAdOx1 nCoV-19) in healthy adults. For TCRbeta chain sequencing, PBMC samples were collected from trial participants at day 0 and at day 28 after the second dose. V is pared back by 3 bases and J by 4 bases, with 9 bases lying between the germline termini. CDR1 MGHRA and CDR2 YSYEKL were looked up in the germline V gene. CDR3 length: 13 amino acids, cysteine to phenylalanine. This entry keeps only the CDR3 DNA: 39 bases, framed from base 1. The CDR3 regions of human TCRbeta chains were analyzed by immunosequencing. The study's own analysis went as follows. Repertoire TCRs were matched against a reference library of SARS-CoV-2-specific TCRs generated with the MIRA antigen-specificity platform. Breadth meant the fraction of unique TCRs that were SARS-CoV-2-associated, whereas depth meant the fraction of total T cells that were SARS-CoV-2-associated. Using the MIRA data, each spike-specific TCR was assigned both to the spike region to which the TCR was reactive and to a CD4 or CD8 class. Log10-transformed breadth and depth values were compared by one-way ANOVA with Sidak's multiple comparisons tests. TCRdb retrieved this table from immuneACCESS and kept in-frame rearrangements only. Not all clones are present; in checked studies, unresolved V genes account for under half, and no reason is known for the remainder. V and J calls and clone size come straight from that table; D and trimming were deduced from the DNA. This sample has around 130,000 clones in its table, and over 85% of those were observed once. The ten largest clones capture approximately 3.1% of the sample.

The receptor was derived from an adult in good health. Specimen: peripheral blood, collected on day 0 of AZD1222 vaccination. Recombination connected TRBV4-1 to TRBJ1-2; possibly the D gene is TRBD1, per 5 matching bases. CDR3 reads: CASSQTAIYGYTF. The DNA reads as follows: TGCGCCAGCAGCCAGACAGCGATCTATGGCTACACCTTC.